A selection of T cell receptor beta chains follows, all from one sample in a study. TCRdb redid the calling of the 5' RACE reads with MiXCR, one entry per CDR3 protein. Among roughly 40,000 distinct CDR3 sequences listed, approximately 19% were seen once. Sample: naive CD4+ T cells sorted from a lymph node. The receptors derive from a female donor with breast cancer. Each CDR3 is given with its conserved first and last residue. A D gene is named only where the DNA matches it firmly. Size is omitted from some rows. Given values are once, few, many or a class for expanded clones.

v_gene	abundance	j_gene	d_gene	CDR3nt	CDR3aa
TRBV27	few	TRBJ1-2	NA	TGTGCCAGCAGTTATGCGATGCGGAGTAGCTACACCTTC	CASSYAMRSSYTF
TRBV18	NA	TRBJ1-3	NA	TGTGCCAGCTCACCAATTTACCCGCAGGAGCGCTCTGGAAACACCATATATTTT	CASSPIYPQERSGNTIYF
TRBV11-2	many	TRBJ2-5	TRBD2	TGTGCCACAGGACGGGGGGGAGAGACCCAGTACTTC	CATGRGGETQYF
TRBV6-2/TRBV6-3	NA	TRBJ1-1	NA	TGTGCCAGCAGTTACTTCCCTAGGGAGAGGACTGAAGCTTTCTTT	CASSYFPRERTEAFF
TRBV29-1	many	TRBJ2-4	NA	TGCAGCGTTGTTTCTAACAGTAAAAACATTCAGTACTTC	CSVVSNSKNIQYF
TRBV20-1	many	TRBJ2-5	TRBD1	TGCAGTGCTCGAGGACAGGGGGAGACCCAGTACTTC	CSARGQGETQYF
TRBV6-5	many	TRBJ2-7	TRBD1	TGTGCCAGTACCCCGGGACAGTTCAACTACGAGCAGTACTTC	CASTPGQFNYEQYF
TRBV29-1	NA	TRBJ2-2	NA	TGCAGCGTTGAGCTCATAAACACCGGGGAGCTGTTTTTT	CSVELINTGELFF
TRBV6-4	NA	TRBJ2-2	NA	TGTGCCAGCAGAATAGACACCACAGTTGGGGAGCTGTTTTTT	CASRIDTTVGELFF
TRBV9	few	TRBJ1-2	NA	TGTGCCAGCAGCCCTCAGGGGCTCTCCGGCTACACCTTC	CASSPQGLSGYTF
TRBV6-6	NA	TRBJ1-2	TRBD1	TGTGCCAGCACCCCCGGGACAGGCTATGGCTACACCTTC	CASTPGTGYGYTF
TRBV11-2	few	TRBJ2-4	NA	TGTGCCAGCAGCTCCCCCAGTAATATTCAGTACTTC	CASSSPSNIQYF
TRBV4-2	few	TRBJ2-1	TRBD2	TGTGCCAGCAGCCAAGATCCCTCGCCCAGCGGGAGACCCAATGAGCAGTTCTTC	CASSQDPSPSGRPNEQFF
TRBV5-1	NA	TRBJ2-1	TRBD1	TGCGCCAGCAGCTTAGTGACAGGGGCCAACAATGAGCAGTTCTTC	CASSLVTGANNEQFF
TRBV5-1	many	TRBJ1-3	NA	TGCGCCAGCAGCTTGGCAATGGGAAACACCATATATTTT	CASSLAMGNTIYF
TRBV7-8	NA	TRBJ2-2	NA	TGTGCCAGCAGCATGCAGGGAGCCAACACCGGGGAGCTGTTTTTT	CASSMQGANTGELFF
TRBV12-3/TRBV12-4	NA	TRBJ1-1	NA	TGTGCCAGCAGTTTAGGTAGCGGCGCGATGAACACTGAAGCTTTCTTC	CASSLGSGAMNTEAFF
TRBV29-1	NA	TRBJ1-2	TRBD1	TGCGGCGCCTCGACAGGGAGCAACTATGGCTACACCTTC	CGASTGSNYGYTF
TRBV12-3/TRBV12-4	NA	TRBJ1-4	NA	TGTGCCAGCAGTACCCAAGGGTTCCCTAATGAAAAACTGTTTTTT	CASSTQGFPNEKLFF
TRBV7-9	many	TRBJ1-2	NA	TGTGCCAGCAGCTTAGGACAGGACTATGGCTACACCTTC	CASSLGQDYGYTF
TRBV7-2	few	TRBJ1-2	TRBD1	TGTGCCAGCAGCCTCGGGACAGGGAGCGGCTACACCTTC	CASSLGTGSGYTF
TRBV5-1	few	TRBJ2-3	NA	TGCGCCAGCAGCTCCTCGAATACGCAGTATTTT	CASSSSNTQYF
TRBV12-3/TRBV12-4	once	TRBJ2-5	TRBD2	TGTGCCAGCAGGTCCGGGACTAGCGGGAGCAACTCCTACAATGAGCAGTACTTC	CASRSGTSGSNSYNEQYF
TRBV5-6	NA	TRBJ1-1	NA	TGTGCCAGCAGCGGGACCGCGAACACTGAAGCTTTCTTT	CASSGTANTEAFF
TRBV5-6	medium-sized	TRBJ2-3	TRBD2	TGTGCCAGCAGCCCCGGGACTAGCGGGAGCAGCACAGATACGCAGTATTTT	CASSPGTSGSSTDTQYF
TRBV20-1	few	TRBJ2-3	NA	TGCAGTGCTTTAGCGGCTGCGGGAGATACGCAGTATTTT	CSALAAAGDTQYF
TRBV25-1	few	TRBJ1-2	TRBD1	TGTGCCAGCAGTGGCGCGACAGGGAAGTCCCTTTCCTATGGCTACACCTTC	CASSGATGKSLSYGYTF
TRBV24-1	few	TRBJ2-1	TRBD1	TGTGCCACCAGTAACCGGGACAGGGCATACAATGAGCAGTTCTTC	CATSNRDRAYNEQFF
TRBV5-1	NA	TRBJ2-3	NA	TGCGCCAGCAGCTTAGGTGTACCTAGCGCAGATACGCAGTATTTT	CASSLGVPSADTQYF
TRBV6-1	NA	TRBJ2-3	TRBD1	TGTGCCAGCAAAACAGGGGATCAGCCCCAGTATTTT	CASKTGDQPQYF
TRBV6-5	many	TRBJ1-1	TRBD1	TGTGCCAGCAGCCCGGACAGGGGGGTCGGAACTGAAGCTTTCTTT	CASSPDRGVGTEAFF
TRBV6-2/TRBV6-3	NA	TRBJ2-1	NA	TGTGCCAGCGCGACAGGCCCAGAGCATTTCTTC	CASATGPEHFF
TRBV5-1	few	TRBJ2-2	NA	TGCGCCAGCAGCCTAACGACCGACAGTACCGGGGAGCTGTTTTTT	CASSLTTDSTGELFF
TRBV29-1	few	TRBJ2-1	TRBD2	TGCAGCGTTGGGACTAGCGGGATGAACGATGAGCAGTTCTTC	CSVGTSGMNDEQFF
TRBV7-9	many	TRBJ1-2	NA	TGTGCCAGCAGCTTAGGTGCAAGGAGGGCCAATGGCTACACCTTC	CASSLGARRANGYTF
TRBV5-1	few	TRBJ1-2	TRBD1	TGCGCCAGCAGCTTGAATACAGGGGGGGACTATGGCTACACCTTC	CASSLNTGGDYGYTF
TRBV7-9	many	TRBJ2-3	TRBD2	TGTGCCAGCAGCCTCGGGACTAGCGGACGCACAGATACGCAGTATTTT	CASSLGTSGRTDTQYF